The sequence of this T cell receptor beta chain was determined in a study of T-cell reconstitution after alpha-beta-depleted transplantation in children. The ends were cut back, 0 bases at V and 2 bases at J, with 13 bases in the middle. Germline-derived CDR1 and CDR2 are LGHDT and YNNKEL (reference sequence). This CDR3 has 16 residues. TCRbeta library preparation incorporated unique molecular identifiers. Each CDR3 protein is one row after TCRdb ran MiXCR on the PCR reads. The sample includes hundreds of thousands of distinct CDR3 sequences, more than 9% of them seen just once. Study outcomes and limitations: T-cell numbers and diversity one year post-transplant derived largely from freshly generated T cells.

This clonotype was counted ten times or more. Its cognate antigen is unknown. The chain links TRBV3-1 to TRBJ1-2, with D maybe TRBD1 (5 bases). The sequence was obtained from a child aged 2 to 10 with inherited bone marrow failure, due to receive a stem cell transplant. The material was PBMCs, obtained before TCRalphabeta/CD19-depleted stem cell transplant. CDR3 sequence reads: CASSQERRGRNYGYTF. As DNA, the CDR3 is TGTGCCAGCAGCCAAGAGAGGCGGGGCAGGAACTATGGCTACACCTTC.